The 26 T cell receptor beta chains below were found in one sample sequenced in a study of Graves' ophthalmopathy and Graves' hyperthyroidism. Scientists amplified the TCR beta CDR3 regions from RNA transcripts. The first round was an RT-PCR with HTBI primers, and the second round was a multiplex PCR. Using its own MiXCR run on the multiplex PCR reads, TCRdb lists one record per CDR3 protein. The sample yields 200,000 to 250,000 distinct CDR3 sequences, around 42% seen once. Sequencing input: peripheral blood. The receptors shown here come from an adult man with Graves' ophthalmopathy.

V usage is TRBV7-9 and J usage is TRBJ2-2; maybe TRBD1 (5 bases). Germline V gene sequence: CDR1 SEHNR, CDR2 FQNEAQ (reference sequence). V lost 4 bases, J lost 3 bases, and 18 bases lay in between. The CDR3 contains 17 residues. The CDR3 coding sequence is TGTGCCAGCAGCTCTCCGTCGCAGGGATCTTACACCGGGGAGCTGTTTTTT. Amino acids: CASSSPSQGSYTGELFF.

The V gene is TRBV10-3, the J gene TRBJ1-5; D gene uncertain. Germline-derived CDR1 and CDR2 are ENHRY and SYGVKD. The CDR3 consists of 12 residues. V lost 6 bases, J lost 10 bases, and 13 bases lay in between. This CDR3 reads CAISQRDGPQHF. DNA for the CDR3: TGTGCCATCAGCCAGAGAGACGGCCCCCAGCATTTT.

The chain has TRBV24-1 and TRBJ2-3; 8 bases are shared with TRBD1. This CDR3 is 15 amino acids long. V trimming: 0 bases; J trimming: 4 bases; junction bases outside the gene matches: 2. Germline V CDR1 and CDR2: KGHDR, SFDVKD. The CDR3 nucleotides read TGTGCCACCAGTGATTTGGGGACAGGCCCAGATACGCAGTATTTT. Amino acids: CATSDLGTGPDTQYF.

The chain employs TRBV9 and TRBJ1-4; D is uncertain. Trimming stripped 4 bases from V and 1 base from J, with 8 bases between. Germline V gives CDR1 SGDLS, CDR2 YYNGEE. This CDR3 is 14 amino acids long. The CDR3 bases are TGTGCCAGCAGCCCGCAGAAAACTAATGAAAAACTGTTTTTT. Translation gives CASSPQKTNEKLFF.

The table lists this clonotype with a count of one. The genes are TRBV7-9 and TRBJ2-7; 8 bases fit TRBD1. J gave up 7 bases and V 4 bases, and 9 bases lay outside the gene matches. This CDR3 comprises 14 residues. Per the germline V gene, CDR1 is SEHNR and CDR2 is FQNEAQ (reference sequence). The DNA for the CDR3 is TGTGCCAGCAGCTATGGGACACACAGGGGGGAGCAGTACTTC. This encodes CASSYGTHRGEQYF.

This chain connects TRBV20-1 to TRBJ2-7; 7 bases align to TRBD2. In germline, CDR1 is DFQATT, CDR2 SNEGSKA (reference sequence). This CDR3 has 15 amino acids. Trimming cost V 2 bases and J 0 bases; bases outside gene matches: 7. CDR3 residues: CSARLAVKSSYEQYF. The CDR3 nucleotides read TGCAGTGCTAGACTAGCGGTTAAAAGCTCCTACGAGCAGTACTTC.

In this sample, this clonotype turned up a few times. This sequence joins TRBV7-9 and TRBJ2-2; TRBD1 matches at 12 bases. The CDR3 has 17 amino acids. Germline CDR1 SEHNR, CDR2 FQNEAQ (reference sequence). Trimming at V came to 4 bases and at J to 4 bases, leaving 7 bases not matched to a gene. Here the CDR3 DNA reads TGTGCCAGCAGCTACCCGGGACAGGGGGCCGGCACCGGGGAGCTGTTTTTT. Amino acids: CASSYPGQGAGTGELFF.

This sequence joins TRBV5-6 and TRBJ2-5; TRBD1 aligns across 11 bases. Per the germline V gene, CDR1 is SGHDT and CDR2 is YYEEEE. Trimming at V came to 7 bases and at J to 4 bases, leaving 3 bases not matched to a gene. The CDR3 extends over 13 amino acids. CDR3 sequence reads: CASSGTGGETQYF. In DNA, the CDR3 is TGTGCCAGCTCAGGGACAGGGGGAGAGACCCAGTACTTC. Using reference TRBV5-6 and TRBJ2-5 for the parts outside the CDR3, the full variable domain is DAGVTQSPTHLIKTRGQQVTLRCSPKSGHDTVSWYQQALGQGPQFIFQYYEEEERQRGNFPDRFSGHQFPNYSSELNVNALLLGDSALYLCASSGTGGETQYFGPGTRLLVL.

A few counts support this clonotype. V is TRBV2 and J is TRBJ1-2; D is perhaps TRBD1 (6 bases). Per the germline V gene, CDR1 is SNHLY and CDR2 is FYNNEI. V was cut by 2 bases and J by 5 bases, with 15 bases left in between. The CDR3 contains 15 residues. The CDR3 region is CASSERPGEEYGYTF. Here the CDR3 DNA reads TGTGCCAGCAGTGAAAGGCCAGGGGAGGAGTATGGCTACACCTTC.

The gene calls are TRBV20-1 and TRBJ1-4; D call uncertain. V lost 0 bases to trimming and J lost 8 bases, with 28 bases between them. CDR3 length equals 19 residues. Germline-derived CDR1 and CDR2 are DFQATT and SNEGSKA (reference sequence). CDR3 coding DNA: TGCAGTGCTAGAGATAGTCGTTTTTTGAGGGCTACAGTGGTGGAAAAACTGTTTTTT. It translates to CSARDSRFLRATVVEKLFF.

The gene calls are TRBV24-1 and TRBJ2-3; D perhaps matches TRBD2 (5 bases). The CDR3 runs 14 residues. Trimming pared 6 bases from V and 3 bases from J, leaving 12 bases between. The germline gives CDR1 KGHDR, CDR2 SFDVKD. This CDR3 reads CATSWGSGTDTQYF. The CDR3 nucleotides read TGTGCCACCAGTTGGGGAAGCGGAACAGATACGCAGTATTTT.

This clonotype was seen a few times. The chain is built from TRBV5-1 and TRBJ1-1, with TRBD1 matching 9 bases. The length of the CDR3 is 14 residues. Germline lookup yields CDR1 SGHRS and CDR2 YFSETQ. After removal of 4 bases from V and 6 bases from J, the junction contained 7 bases not matched to a gene. The CDR3 DNA follows: TGCGCCAGCAGCCCAGGGACAGGGAAAGCTGAAGCTTTCTTT. Translating it yields CASSPGTGKAEAFF.

V gene TRBV5-1 combines with J gene TRBJ1-1; 7 bases line up with TRBD1. From germline, CDR1 is SGHRS and CDR2 YFSETQ. The junction had 3 bases not matched to a gene; V was cut back by 0 bases and J by 10 bases. The CDR3 contains 12 residues. The CDR3 DNA reads TGCGCCAGCAGCTTGGGACAGGGCTCAGCTTTCTTT. It encodes CASSLGQGSAFF. The variable domain in full, with the rest retrieved from reference TRBV5-1 and TRBJ1-1, is KAGVTQTPRYLIKTRGQQVTLSCSPISGHRSVSWYQQTPGQGLQFLFEYFSETQRNKGNFPGRFSGRQFSNSRSEMNVSTLELGDSALYLCASSLGQGSAFFGQGTRLTVV.

J is TRBJ1-1 and V is TRBV3-1, with D possibly TRBD1 on 5 matching bases. The CDR3 is made up of 14 amino acids. Per the germline V gene, CDR1 is LGHDT and CDR2 is YNNKEL (reference sequence). The V end lost 4 bases, the J end lost 1 base, and 10 bases lay between the germline ends. The CDR3 DNA is TGTGCCAGCAGCCCCCTTGGACAGAACACTGAAGCTTTCTTT. It yields the protein CASSPLGQNTEAFF.

This clonotype was observed many times. The V and J genes are TRBV10-3 and TRBJ2-7; possible D gene TRBD1, 5 bases. With 8 bases removed from V and 3 bases from J, the gap between germline ends came to 8 bases. The CDR3 consists of 11 residues. The germline V gene has CDR1 ENHRY and CDR2 SYGVKD. CDR3 in DNA: TGTGCCATCCGACAGAACTACGAGCAGTACTTC. It specifies CAIRQNYEQYF.

The chain couples TRBV20-1 to TRBJ2-2; 9 bases fit TRBD2. CDR3 size: 15 residues. V gave up 0 bases and J gave up 5 bases; unmatched junction bases: 4. Germline V gives CDR1 DFQATT, CDR2 SNEGSKA (reference sequence). The CDR3: CSARDSSGRTGELFF. The CDR3 DNA follows: TGCAGTGCTAGAGATAGTAGCGGGAGAACCGGGGAGCTGTTTTTT.

This clonotype was recorded a few times. The genes are TRBV10-1 and TRBJ2-7; 9 bases are shared with TRBD1. This CDR3 spans 15 amino acids. Germline V gene sequence: CDR1 WNHNN, CDR2 SYGVQD (reference sequence). With V trimmed by 0 bases and J by 6 bases, 6 bases remained unmatched. CDR3 sequence reads: CASSESGTGGFEQYF. The DNA for the CDR3 is TGCGCCAGCAGTGAGTCAGGCACAGGGGGCTTCGAGCAGTACTTC.

The chain links TRBV2 to TRBJ1-4; no firm D call. The CDR3 contains 15 residues. The germline V gene encodes CDR1 SNHLY and CDR2 FYNNEI. Trimming took off 3 bases at V and 5 bases at J, with 13 bases between the two ends. CDR3 DNA sequence: TGTGCCAGCAGTGACAGGCCAGGCCAAAATGAAAAACTGTTTTTT. Protein: CASSDRPGQNEKLFF.

This clonotype was seen ten or more times. The rearrangement links TRBV2 to TRBJ2-5; 9 positions agree with TRBD1. The CDR3 covers 12 residues. Losses at the gene ends were 6 bases for V and 4 bases for J; bases not matched to a gene: 0. Germline V gene lookup returns CDR1 SNHLY and CDR2 FYNNEI. Written as DNA, the CDR3 is TGTGCCAGCAGGACAGGGGGAGAGACCCAGTACTTC. Protein product: CASRTGGETQYF.

This chain joins TRBV7-3 and TRBJ2-7; 7 nucleotides agree with TRBD1. V was clipped by 5 bases and J by 6 bases; unmatched bases: 7. CDR3 length: 13 residues. Germline V gene data show CDR1 as SGHTA and CDR2 as FQGTGA. The CDR3 DNA reads as TGTGCCAGCAGCACGCGACAGGGAAGCGAGCAGTACTTC. Its translation is CASSTRQGSEQYF.

The J gene is TRBJ2-5, the V gene TRBV20-1; 11 bases agree with TRBD2. Germline V gives CDR1 DFQATT, CDR2 SNEGSKA (reference sequence). The junction had 11 bases not matched to a gene; V was cut back by 5 bases and J by 3 bases. This CDR3 has 16 residues. CDR3 nucleotide sequence: TGCAGTGCTTCCCCAGACCCACTAGCGGGGGAAGAGACCCAGTACTTC. It codes for CSASPDPLAGEETQYF.

This clonotype has more than one count but fewer than ten. The chain joins TRBV5-4 to TRBJ2-7; either TRBD1 or TRBD2 may supply D (5 bases each). CDR1 is SGHNT, CDR2 YYREEE, per germline (reference sequence). CDR3 size: 15 residues. V was clipped by 0 bases and J by 4 bases, with 14 bases between them. The CDR3 spells CASSLVVGAGYEQYF. The DNA for the CDR3 is TGTGCCAGCAGCTTGGTTGTGGGAGCAGGGTACGAGCAGTACTTC.

The chain has TRBV20-1 and TRBJ2-3; D not certain. The germline V and J ends were trimmed by 1 base and 0 bases, with 8 bases remaining between them. The CDR3 contains 14 residues. Germline CDR1 DFQATT, CDR2 SNEGSKA (reference sequence). CDR3 sequence: CSARVSPSTDTQYF. The CDR3 region has the DNA TGCAGTGCTAGAGTATCCCCGAGCACAGATACGCAGTATTTT.

For the CDR3, the DNA is TGTGCCAGCAGCGACAGGGACACTGGGGCCAACGTCCTGACTTTC. Amino acid sequence: CASSDRDTGANVLTF. The genes are TRBV7-8 and TRBJ2-6; 7 bases are a match to TRBD1. J gave up 2 bases and V 5 bases, and 3 bases lay outside the gene matches. The V gene's germline CDR1 is SGHVS and CDR2 FQNEAQ. The CDR3 loop spans 15 amino acids.

This clonotype was observed many times. V is TRBV12-3 or TRBV12-4 and J is TRBJ2-2; D not certain. Between the trimmed V and J ends, which lost 6 bases and 4 bases, there was a span of 9 bases. This CDR3 is 13 amino acids long. The CDR3 region is CASRLALTGELFF. The CDR3, as DNA: TGTGCCAGCAGATTGGCCCTCACCGGGGAGCTGTTTTTT.

The J gene is TRBJ1-1, the V gene TRBV20-1; D is ambiguous. Germline CDR1 DFQATT, CDR2 SNEGSKA (reference sequence). V shed 5 bases and J shed 1 base, with 14 bases lying between them. The CDR3 runs 14 residues. The CDR3 sequence is CSARSRRTNTEAFF. In DNA, the CDR3 is TGCAGTGCTCGATCTAGGAGGACGAACACTGAAGCTTTCTTT.